The rows below give T cell receptor beta chains drawn from one sample of a study of shared clonotypes between healthy human individuals. Data came from immunoSEQ multiplex PCR; TCRdb stores just in-frame clones and leaves some out. The sample consists of 1 million to 1.2 million clones, 70% to 85% of them appearing once. Material for sequencing was memory CD4+ T cells from PBMCs. The receptors originated from a man between 18 and 29 years old in good health. Some clones in this sample may be carry-over from other donors' samples. Both conserved end residues are part of each CDR3. The order of the fields is J gene, V gene, D gene, clone size, CDR3 DNA, CDR3 protein. D genes are given only for firm matches. The size entry is marked missing in some rows and otherwise reads once, few, many or a size class.

J: TRBJ2-7; V: TRBV7-9; D: .; size: .; DNA: TGTGCCAGCAGCCCAACGGGACAATACGAGCGGTACTTC; CDR3: CASSPTGQYERYF
J: TRBJ2-1; V: TRBV11-2; D: TRBD2; size: many; DNA: TGTGCCAGCAGCTTAACGGCGGGAGTTGATGAGCAGTTCTTC; CDR3: CASSLTAGVDEQFF
J: TRBJ2-7; V: TRBV7-9; D: .; size: few; DNA: TGTGCCAGCAGCTCATTTTATAGTTACGGGAGTGAAAACGAGCAGTACTTC; CDR3: CASSSFYSYGSENEQYF
J: TRBJ2-7; V: TRBV7-2; D: TRBD2; size: once; DNA: TGTGCCAGCAGCTTAGTCCTAGCGGGAGGGCCTTACTACGAGCAGTACTTC; CDR3: CASSLVLAGGPYYEQYF
J: TRBJ2-2; V: TRBV5-1; D: .; size: .; DNA: TGCGCCAGCAGCTTGGGAACGAACACCGGGGAGCTGTTTTTT; CDR3: CASSLGTNTGELFF
J: TRBJ2-1; V: TRBV7-7; D: TRBD2; size: .; DNA: TGTGCCAGCAGCCCCGGGACTAGCAACGGTGAGCAGTTCTTC; CDR3: CASSPGTSNGEQFF
J: TRBJ2-5; V: TRBV7-9; D: TRBD2; size: .; DNA: TGTGCCAGCAGCTTAGTGTGGGGCCGGGGGGCCCAGTACTTC; CDR3: CASSLVWGRGAQYF
J: TRBJ1-5; V: TRBV28; D: .; size: .; DNA: TGTGCCAGCAGCCCCGGGAAGAATCAGCCCCAGCATTTT; CDR3: CASSPGKNQPQHF
J: TRBJ2-2; V: TRBV10-3; D: TRBD1; size: .; DNA: TGTGCCATCAGTGAAGGACAGGGAACCGGGGAGCTGTTTTTT; CDR3: CAISEGQGTGELFF
J: TRBJ1-4; V: TRBV4-3; D: .; size: .; DNA: TGCGCCAGCAGCCAAAACGGAGCAACTAATGAAAAACTGTTTTTT; CDR3: CASSQNGATNEKLFF
J: TRBJ2-2; V: TRBV5-1; D: .; size: .; DNA: TGCGCCAGCAGCCAAGGACGGTCGAACACCGGGGAGCTGTTTTTT; CDR3: CASSQGRSNTGELFF
J: TRBJ1-2; V: TRBV6-1; D: .; size: .; DNA: TGTGCCAGCAGTGTTAGGGGCTACACCTTC; CDR3: CASSVRGYTF
J: TRBJ2-7; V: TRBV9; D: TRBD2; size: .; DNA: TGTGCCAGCAGCGAAGGGGTTGGTACTAGCGGGAGGGACGAGCAGTACTTC; CDR3: CASSEGVGTSGRDEQYF
J: TRBJ1-2; V: TRBV15; D: .; size: .; DNA: TGTGCCACCAGCAGAGAATTAGGGACGGAACACTATGGCTACACCTTC; CDR3: CATSRELGTEHYGYTF
J: TRBJ2-6; V: TRBV6-5; D: .; size: once; DNA: TGTGCCAGCAGGGTTGGGATCTCTGGGGCCAACGTCCTGACTTTC; CDR3: CASRVGISGANVLTF
J: TRBJ2-3; V: TRBV10-3; D: .; size: once; DNA: TGTGCCATCAGTGATTTAGGGGCAACAGATACGCAGTATTTT; CDR3: CAISDLGATDTQYF
J: TRBJ2-2; V: TRBV2; D: .; size: .; DNA: TGTGCCAGCAGTATAGCGTCCACCGGGGAGCTGTTTTTT; CDR3: CASSIASTGELFF
J: TRBJ1-3; V: TRBV27; D: .; size: .; DNA: TGTGCCAGCAGCCCCGGTGGAGGGGCGGCTGGAAACACCATATATTTT; CDR3: CASSPGGGAAGNTIYF
J: TRBJ2-1; V: TRBV4-1; D: TRBD2; size: .; DNA: TGCGCCAGCAGCCAAGATCGAGCGGGACGCGTCGCTGATGAGCAGTTCTTC; CDR3: CASSQDRAGRVADEQFF
J: TRBJ1-1; V: TRBV18; D: .; size: few; DNA: TGTGCCAGCTCACCGGCAGGGAACACTGAAGCTTTCTTT; CDR3: CASSPAGNTEAFF
J: TRBJ2-7; V: TRBV19; D: TRBD1; size: once; DNA: TGTGCCAGTAGTATAGGGACAGGGTTATTCTACGAGCAGTACTTC; CDR3: CASSIGTGLFYEQYF
J: TRBJ1-1; V: TRBV29-1; D: TRBD1; size: few; DNA: TGCAGCGTGGACAGGGGCGACGCTGAAGCTTTCTTT; CDR3: CSVDRGDAEAFF
J: TRBJ2-7; V: TRBV2; D: TRBD2; size: few; DNA: TGTGCCAGCAGTCGACTAGCGGGGTTATACGAGCAGTACTTC; CDR3: CASSRLAGLYEQYF
J: TRBJ2-7; V: TRBV14; D: .; size: .; DNA: TGTGCCAGCAGCCAAGGAACGCAAACCTACGAGCAGTACTTC; CDR3: CASSQGTQTYEQYF
J: TRBJ1-1; V: TRBV7-9; D: .; size: once; DNA: TGTGCCAGCAGTAACGGACGGGCCATGAACACTGAAGCTTTCTTT; CDR3: CASSNGRAMNTEAFF
J: TRBJ2-3; V: TRBV25-1; D: TRBD1; size: .; DNA: TGTGCCAGCAGTCCGGGACAGGGGACAGATACGCAGTATTTT; CDR3: CASSPGQGTDTQYF
J: TRBJ2-3; V: TRBV10-3; D: TRBD2; size: .; DNA: TGTGCCATCAGTGAGGGACTAGGGCAAGATACGCAGTATTTT; CDR3: CAISEGLGQDTQYF
J: TRBJ1-4; V: TRBV5-1; D: .; size: .; DNA: TGCGCCAGCAGCCGGGACACGTCTCATGAAAAACTGTTTTTT; CDR3: CASSRDTSHEKLFF
J: TRBJ1-5; V: TRBV15; D: .; size: many; DNA: TGTGCCACCAGCAGAGATCCGGCGGATCAGCCCCAGCATTTT; CDR3: CATSRDPADQPQHF
J: TRBJ1-2; V: TRBV19; D: .; size: .; DNA: TGTGCCAGTAGTATAGTATCCGGGGACGGAATAAACTATGGCTACACCTTC; CDR3: CASSIVSGDGINYGYTF
J: TRBJ2-1; V: TRBV5-1; D: TRBD2; size: once; DNA: TGCGCCAGCAGCTTGGAGTCTAGCGGGACCGAGTATGAGCAGTTCTTC; CDR3: CASSLESSGTEYEQFF
J: TRBJ2-1; V: TRBV29-1; D: .; size: .; DNA: TGCAGCGGGGGGACAAGGGCCGGGAATGAGCAGTTCTTC; CDR3: CSGGTRAGNEQFF
J: TRBJ2-7; V: TRBV7-9; D: .; size: .; DNA: TGTGCCAGCAGCTTTTGGGCTAGAGCCTACGAGCAGTACTTC; CDR3: CASSFWARAYEQYF
J: TRBJ2-6; V: TRBV27; D: .; size: .; DNA: TGTGCCAGCACCCTTGGATCTGGGGCCAACGTCCTGACTTTC; CDR3: CASTLGSGANVLTF
J: TRBJ2-2; V: TRBV11-3; D: TRBD1; size: .; DNA: TGTGCCAGCAGCCCCCGACAGGGACCGACCGGGGAGCTGTTTTTT; CDR3: CASSPRQGPTGELFF
J: TRBJ1-5; V: TRBV30; D: .; size: .; DNA: TGTGCCTGGAGTGCTTTACAGGGAAGTCAGCCCCAGCATTTT; CDR3: CAWSALQGSQPQHF
J: TRBJ1-1; V: TRBV18; D: .; size: .; DNA: TGTGCCAGCTCTCCCCGGAAGACGGAGAACACTGAAGCTTTCTTT; CDR3: CASSPRKTENTEAFF
J: TRBJ1-5; V: TRBV28; D: .; size: few; DNA: TGTGCCAGCAGACGAGACAATCAGCCCCAGCATTTT; CDR3: CASRRDNQPQHF
J: TRBJ2-3; V: TRBV5-1; D: .; size: .; DNA: TGCGCCAGCAGCTTGGCGGTGGGGCTGGATACGCAGTATTTT; CDR3: CASSLAVGLDTQYF
J: TRBJ2-7; V: TRBV27; D: TRBD2; size: .; DNA: TGTGCCAGCAGTCGGCTTGGGGGGGTCGGGGTCTACGAGCAGTACTTC; CDR3: CASSRLGGVGVYEQYF
J: TRBJ2-5; V: TRBV18; D: .; size: .; DNA: TGTGCCAGCTCACCACTGGACAGAAAAGAGACCCAGTACTTC; CDR3: CASSPLDRKETQYF
J: TRBJ1-1; V: TRBV6-5; D: .; size: .; DNA: TGTGCCAGCAGTTACTCAAGGGGTAACACTGAAGCTTTCTTT; CDR3: CASSYSRGNTEAFF
J: TRBJ1-1; V: TRBV30; D: TRBD1; size: .; DNA: TGTGCCTGGAGTGCGAGTGGGACAGGGAGGGTGAACACTGAAGCTTTCTTT; CDR3: CAWSASGTGRVNTEAFF
J: TRBJ2-6; V: TRBV27; D: .; size: .; DNA: TGTGCCAGTTTACAATTTGGGGCCAACGTCCTGACTTTC; CDR3: CASLQFGANVLTF
J: TRBJ1-5; V: TRBV7-2; D: TRBD1; size: .; DNA: TGTGCCAGCAGCCTAGAGGCTATAGGGACAGTTCCCAATCAGCCCCAGCATTTT; CDR3: CASSLEAIGTVPNQPQHF
J: TRBJ1-1; V: TRBV30; D: .; size: .; DNA: TGTGCCTGGACCACCTTGGGGAACACTGAAGCTTTCTTT; CDR3: CAWTTLGNTEAFF
J: TRBJ1-5; V: TRBV6-6; D: .; size: few; DNA: TGTGCCAGCAGTTACTCGAGTAGCAATCAGCCCCAGCATTTT; CDR3: CASSYSSSNQPQHF
J: TRBJ2-7; V: TRBV5-1; D: TRBD1; size: .; DNA: TGCGCCAGCAGCCGAGACAGGGATTTAGGCGAGCAGTACTTC; CDR3: CASSRDRDLGEQYF